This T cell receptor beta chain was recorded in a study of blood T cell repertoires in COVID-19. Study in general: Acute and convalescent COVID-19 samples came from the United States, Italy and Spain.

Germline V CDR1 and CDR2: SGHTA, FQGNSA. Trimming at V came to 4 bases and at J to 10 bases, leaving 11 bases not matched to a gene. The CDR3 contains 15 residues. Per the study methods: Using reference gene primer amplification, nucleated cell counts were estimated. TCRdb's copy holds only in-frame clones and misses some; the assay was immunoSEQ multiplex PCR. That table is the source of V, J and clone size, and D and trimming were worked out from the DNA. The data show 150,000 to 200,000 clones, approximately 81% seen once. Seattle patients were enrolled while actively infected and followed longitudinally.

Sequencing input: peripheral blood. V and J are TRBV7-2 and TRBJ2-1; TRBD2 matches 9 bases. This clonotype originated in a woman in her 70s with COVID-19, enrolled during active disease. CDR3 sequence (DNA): TGTGCCAGCAGCTCCGGGACTAGCTCTTTGGAGGAGCAGTTCTTC. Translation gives CASSSGTSSLEEQFF.